The next 14 T cell receptor beta chains were all read from a single sample in a study of blood T cell repertoires in COVID-19 (dated by TCRdb to about 2020). Preparation of the library involved the immunoSEQ multiplex PCR assay. TCRdb mirrors the immuneACCESS table, restricted to in-frame sequences. Some clones are absent from its copies; in checked studies, under half trace to an unresolved V gene, and the reason for the others is unknown. In all, the sample holds 140,000 to 150,000 clones, and around 73% of those were seen once. Jointly, the top ten make up 6% of the sample. The sample comprised PBMCs or T cells enriched from blood (not recorded which). The receptor set was obtained from a woman between 50 and 59 years old who had recovered from COVID-19.

The chain combines TRBV5-1 with TRBJ1-1, with D uncertain. The CDR3 runs to 14 residues. Deletions cut 0 bases from V and 1 base from J, with 7 bases between. CDR1 is SGHRS, CDR2 YFSETQ, per germline. DNA of the CDR3: TGCGCCAGCAGCTTGGTTTCGGGGAACACTGAAGCTTTCTTT. This translates into CASSLVSGNTEAFF.

This rearrangement joins TRBV5-6 to TRBJ2-7, with D possibly TRBD1 on 5 matching bases. V was trimmed by 1 base and J by 5 bases, leaving 13 bases between them. In germline, CDR1 is SGHDT, CDR2 YYEEEE. The CDR3 spans 14 residues. The CDR3 DNA reads as TGTGCCAGCAGCTTGAGGCAGGGCAGAGACGAGCAGTACTTC. This gives the protein CASSLRQGRDEQYF.

V usage is TRBV12-3 or TRBV12-4 and J usage is TRBJ1-1; 7 bases align to TRBD1. The CDR3 consists of 13 residues. V lost 5 bases, J lost 8 bases, and 8 bases stayed unmatched. CDR3 DNA: TGTGCCAGCAGTCCGAACGCGGACAGGGAAGCTTTCTTT. The encoded protein is CASSPNADREAFF.

The rearrangement joins TRBV28 to TRBJ2-7, with 7 nucleotides matching TRBD1. Germline CDR1 is MDHEN and CDR2 is SYDVKM. The CDR3 extends over 18 amino acids. The ends lost 2 bases at V and 7 bases at J; junction bases unmatched: 20. The CDR3 loop is CASSLDHVLGDSRYEQYF. As DNA, the CDR3 is TGTGCCAGCAGTTTAGATCATGTGTTGGGGGACAGTCGGTATGAGCAGTACTTC.

The chain recombines TRBV15 with TRBJ2-6; D possibly corresponds to TRBD1 (5 bases). The CDR3 has 14 amino acids. The germline V gene encodes CDR1 LNHNV and CDR2 YYDKDF (reference sequence). V lost 9 bases to trimming and J lost 0 bases, with 9 bases between them. CDR3 in DNA: TGTGCCACTCCAGGGATCTCTGGGGCCAACGTCCTGACTTTC. Amino acids: CATPGISGANVLTF.

The chain couples TRBV6-5 to TRBJ1-1; no clear D gene. Germline CDR1 reads MNHEY; CDR2 reads SVGAGI. V lost 6 bases and J 1 base, leaving 9 bases between the germline ends. This CDR3 has 13 amino acids. In nucleotides, the CDR3 is TGTGCCAGCAGCCGCGGGCCGAACACTGAAGCTTTCTTT. The encoded protein is CASSRGPNTEAFF.

This rearrangement joins TRBV4-2 to TRBJ2-6, with D possibly being TRBD2 (6 bases). Germline CDR1 reads LGHNA; CDR2 reads YNFKEQ. Trimming removed 0 bases at V and 3 bases at J, with 9 bases between. The CDR3 loop spans 16 amino acids. CDR3 residues: CASSQEGGLGANVLTF. As DNA, the CDR3 is TGTGCCAGCAGCCAAGAGGGGGGACTTGGGGCCAACGTCCTGACTTTC.

The chain combines TRBV5-1 with TRBJ2-5; TRBD2 aligns across 9 bases. CDR3 length: 16 residues. Per germline, CDR1 SGHRS and CDR2 YFSETQ. Trimming cost V 0 bases and J 1 base; bases outside gene matches: 4. The CDR3 bases are TGCGCCAGCAGCTTGGAGGGCGGGGGGGCCCAAGAGACCCAGTACTTC. Protein: CASSLEGGGAQETQYF.

The V call is TRBV24-1, the J call TRBJ2-5; 12 bases are a match to TRBD2. The V gene's germline CDR1 is KGHDR and CDR2 SFDVKD. The CDR3 has 16 amino acids. Trimming took 3 bases from V and 4 from J; bases not matched to a gene: 5. The CDR3 here is CATSDPSGGALETQYF. The CDR3, as DNA: TGTGCCACCAGTGATCCTAGCGGGGGGGCGTTAGAGACCCAGTACTTC.

This rearrangement joins TRBV3-1 (or the pseudogene TRBV3-2) to TRBJ1-5; possibly TRBD1 for D (5 bases). Germline V gives CDR1 LGHDT, CDR2 YNNKEL (reference sequence). Trimming took 0 bases from V and 5 from J, leaving 11 bases between them. The CDR3 contains 15 residues. The CDR3 nucleotides read TGTGCCAGCAGCCAAGACTTCGGGGGGGATCAGCCCCAGCATTTT. This translates into CASSQDFGGDQPQHF.

The chain recombines TRBV19 with TRBJ2-7, with D unclear. Trimming took 3 bases from V and 3 from J, leaving 9 bases between them. This CDR3 is built from 13 residues. Germline V gene lookup returns CDR1 LNHDA and CDR2 SQIVND (reference sequence). The CDR3 DNA follows: TGTGCCAGTAGTATTTCCCCGGGCTACGAGCAGTACTTC. The encoded protein is CASSISPGYEQYF.

This clone is a singleton in its sample. The chain couples TRBV5-4 to TRBJ1-1; a possible D gene is TRBD1 (5 bases). This CDR3 contains 14 residues. Germline V gene sequence: CDR1 SGHNT, CDR2 YYREEE (reference sequence). The V gene lost 1 base and the J gene lost 1 base, with 8 bases spanning the gap. The CDR3 nucleotides read TGTGCCAGCAGCTTGAGACAGAAGAACACTGAAGCTTTCTTT. The encoded protein is CASSLRQKNTEAFF.

As for this clone: Relative to the germline gene, one junction end is altered; a read error may explain this. J is TRBJ2-3 and V is TRBV7-9; D possibly corresponds to TRBD2 (6 bases). The CDR3 has 8 residues. The germline gives CDR1 SEHNR, CDR2 FQNEAQ (reference sequence). The CDR3 DNA reads TGTGCCAGCCCCCGGACTACCTTT. Protein: CASPRTTF.

This clone occurred a few times. DNA of the CDR3: TGTGCCAGCAGTTATGGAGGGACAGGGGGCGCTGGAAACTATGGCTACACCTTC. Protein sequence: CASSYGGTGGAGNYGYTF. The chain uses TRBV28 and TRBJ1-2; 12 nucleotides match TRBD1. Per germline, CDR1 MDHEN and CDR2 SYDVKM. This CDR3 is built from 18 residues. With 4 bases clipped from V and 2 bases from J, the junction kept 11 bases outside the gene matches.